This record covers a single TCR beta chain. Its antigen is not known. CDR1 is GTSNPN and CDR2 is SVGIG in the germline V gene (reference sequence). The CDR3 extends over 14 amino acids. Trimming shortened V by 2 bases and J by 3 bases, and 13 bases separated the two germline ends. The sample belongs to a study of cytomegalovirus exposure and HLA in healthy donors. General study results and limits: In most subjects, TCR beta sequences reportedly gave accurate predictions of HLA-A and HLA-B alleles. Previously analyzed data showed that most TCR beta V segments were productive at a frequency of about 87% or about 30%.

Primers for the PCR totalled 60 Vbeta and 13 Jbeta. Original processing notes: Later analysis identified approximately 80 million unique TCR beta chains, some 10 million shared. Clones were sequenced by immunoSEQ multiplex PCR, and TCRdb holds only the in-frame ones, with some missing. V, J and clone size derive from that table, while D and trimming were established from the DNA sequence. The sample yields 200,000 or so clones, 70% to 80% seen once. Sequences were obtained from PBMCs. The chain carries TRBV30 and TRBJ1-1, with a tentative D call TRBD1 (6 bases). This sequence originates from a man aged 35 to 55 in good health and CMV-seronegative. The DNA of the CDR3 is TGTGCCTGGAGTCACCGGGACACGGACACTGAAGCTTTCTTT. Its translation: CAWSHRDTDTEAFF.